The 8 T cell receptor beta chains given below trace back to one sample, sequenced in a study of blood T cell repertoires in COVID-19. Sequencing was performed with immunoSEQ multiplex PCR; in TCRdb, only in-frame clones are kept and a portion is missing. The data contain 350,000 to 500,000 clones, roughly 84% of them seen just once; the ten biggest clones take up 1.4% to 1.5%. What was sequenced was PBMCs or T cells enriched from blood (not recorded which). The origin of the receptors is a woman aged 18-35 years who had been exposed to COVID-19.

The chain links TRBV27 to TRBJ2-7, with a weak D call TRBD1 (6 bases). The CDR3 consists of 14 residues. CDR1 is MNHEY, CDR2 SMNVEV, per germline (reference sequence). V was pared by 6 bases and J by 6 bases, with 18 bases between. The CDR3 DNA is TGTGCCAGCAGGAGCTCACAGGGAAGCTCCGAGCAGTACTTC. Residues: CASRSSQGSSEQYF.

V and J are TRBV7-2 and TRBJ2-5, with TRBD2 matching over 10 bases. Losses at the gene ends were 3 bases for V and 4 bases for J; bases not matched to a gene: 14. The CDR3 totals 18 residues. Germline CDR1 and CDR2: SGHTA and FQGNSA. For the CDR3, the DNA is TGTGCCAGCAGCTTCCCGGCTAGCGGGGGCCAGGGGGTAGAGACCCAGTACTTC. It encodes CASSFPASGGQGVETQYF.

The rearrangement joins TRBV11-2 to TRBJ2-1; TRBD2 matches 12 bases. Germline V CDR1 and CDR2: SGHAT, FQNNGV. J gave up 7 bases and V 1 base, and 8 bases lay outside the gene matches. The CDR3 is 17 amino acids. The CDR3: CASSLVRGLAGINEQFF. The CDR3 DNA reads as TGTGCCAGCAGCTTAGTTAGGGGACTAGCGGGTATTAATGAGCAGTTCTTC.

This chain joins TRBV21-1 and TRBJ1-1; TRBD1, as called in the table, went unchecked against the DNA. TRBV21-1 is tagged as a pseudogene. The CDR3 spans 17 residues. The CDR3 protein is CASSILQTGTVNTEAFF. The CDR3 DNA follows: TGTGCCAGCAGCATTCTCCAGACCGGGACAGTTAACACTGAAGCTTTCTTT.

This clone was found once. The genes are TRBV11-1 and TRBJ2-3; D possibly corresponds to TRBD2 (5 bases). Trimming took 2 bases from V and 0 from J, leaving 12 bases between them. Germline V CDR1 and CDR2: SGHAT, FQDESV (reference sequence). The CDR3 is 16 amino acids. The CDR3 sequence: CASSLLVGSSTDTQYF. For the CDR3, the DNA is TGTGCCAGCAGCTTACTCGTGGGGAGTAGCACAGATACGCAGTATTTT.

V and J are TRBV30 and TRBJ1-2; 7 nucleotides align to TRBD1. The CDR3 length is 13 residues. J lost 2 bases, V lost 3 bases, and 3 bases had no gene match. The germline gives CDR1 GTSNPN, CDR2 SVGIG (reference sequence). CDR3 nucleotides: TGTGCCTGGAGCCCGGGACAGAACTATGGCTACACCTTC. The encoded protein is CAWSPGQNYGYTF.

The CDR3 loop reads CASSAPGQGWTEAFF. As DNA, the CDR3 is TGTGCCAGCAGTGCTCCGGGACAGGGTTGGACTGAAGCTTTCTTT. The gene calls are TRBV27 and TRBJ1-1, with 9 bases matching TRBD1. Germline V gives CDR1 MNHEY, CDR2 SMNVEV (reference sequence). V gave up 5 bases and J gave up 5 bases; unmatched junction bases: 9. The CDR3 consists of 15 residues.

This clone was counted once. J is TRBJ2-7 and V is TRBV13; TRBD1 might be the D (7 bases). This CDR3 comprises 15 residues. Germline loops: CDR1 PRHDT, CDR2 FYEKMQ (reference sequence). V was pared by 0 bases and J by 3 bases, with 12 bases between. The CDR3 nucleotides are TGTGCCAGCAGCTTAGGGTCAGGGGGGATCTACGAGCAGTACTTC. Protein product: CASSLGSGGIYEQYF.